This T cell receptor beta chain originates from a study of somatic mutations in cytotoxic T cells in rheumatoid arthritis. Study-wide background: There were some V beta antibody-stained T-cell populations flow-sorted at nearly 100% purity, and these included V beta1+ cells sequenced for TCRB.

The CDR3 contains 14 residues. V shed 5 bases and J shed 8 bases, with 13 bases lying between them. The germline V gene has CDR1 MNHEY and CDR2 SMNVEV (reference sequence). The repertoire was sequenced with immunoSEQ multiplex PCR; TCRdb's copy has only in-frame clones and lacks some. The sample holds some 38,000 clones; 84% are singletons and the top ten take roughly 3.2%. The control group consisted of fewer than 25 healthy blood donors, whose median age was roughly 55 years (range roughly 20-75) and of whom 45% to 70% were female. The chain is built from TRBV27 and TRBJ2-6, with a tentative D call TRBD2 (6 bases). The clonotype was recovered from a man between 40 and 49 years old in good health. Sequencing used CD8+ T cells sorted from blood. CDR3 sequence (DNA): TGTGCCAGCAGTCCCAAGGGAGGTACCAACGTCCTGACTTTC. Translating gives CASSPKGGTNVLTF.